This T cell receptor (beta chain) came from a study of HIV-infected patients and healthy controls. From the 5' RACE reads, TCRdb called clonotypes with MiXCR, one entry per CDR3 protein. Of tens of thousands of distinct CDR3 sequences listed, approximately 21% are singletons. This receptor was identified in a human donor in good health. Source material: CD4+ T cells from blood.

CDR3 nucleotides: TGCAGTGGGACTAGCGGGAGGAATGAGCAGTTCTTC. The encoded protein is CSGTSGRNEQFF. The chain combines TRBV20-1 with TRBJ2-1; 14 bases agree with TRBD2. Germline assignment: CDR1 DFQATT and CDR2 SNEGSKA (reference sequence). Trimming cost V 7 bases and J 7 bases; bases outside gene matches: 0. The CDR3 has 12 residues.